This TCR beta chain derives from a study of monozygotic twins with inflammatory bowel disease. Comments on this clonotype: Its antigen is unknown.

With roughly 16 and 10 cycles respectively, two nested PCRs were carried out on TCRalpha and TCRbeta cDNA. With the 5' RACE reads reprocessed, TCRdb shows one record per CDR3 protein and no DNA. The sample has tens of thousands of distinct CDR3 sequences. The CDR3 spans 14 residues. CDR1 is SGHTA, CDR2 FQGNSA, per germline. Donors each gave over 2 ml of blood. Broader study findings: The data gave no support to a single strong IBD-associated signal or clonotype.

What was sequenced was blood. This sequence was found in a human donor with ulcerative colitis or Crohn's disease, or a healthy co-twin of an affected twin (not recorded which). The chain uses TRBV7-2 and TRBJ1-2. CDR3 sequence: CASSLSRSPYGYTF. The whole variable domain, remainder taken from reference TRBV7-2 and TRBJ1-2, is GAGVSQSPSNKVTEKGKDVELRCDPISGHTALYWYRQSLGQGLEFLIYFQGNSAPDKSGLPSDRFSAERTGGSVSTLTIQRTQQEDSAVYLCASSLSRSPYGYTFGSGTRLTVV.